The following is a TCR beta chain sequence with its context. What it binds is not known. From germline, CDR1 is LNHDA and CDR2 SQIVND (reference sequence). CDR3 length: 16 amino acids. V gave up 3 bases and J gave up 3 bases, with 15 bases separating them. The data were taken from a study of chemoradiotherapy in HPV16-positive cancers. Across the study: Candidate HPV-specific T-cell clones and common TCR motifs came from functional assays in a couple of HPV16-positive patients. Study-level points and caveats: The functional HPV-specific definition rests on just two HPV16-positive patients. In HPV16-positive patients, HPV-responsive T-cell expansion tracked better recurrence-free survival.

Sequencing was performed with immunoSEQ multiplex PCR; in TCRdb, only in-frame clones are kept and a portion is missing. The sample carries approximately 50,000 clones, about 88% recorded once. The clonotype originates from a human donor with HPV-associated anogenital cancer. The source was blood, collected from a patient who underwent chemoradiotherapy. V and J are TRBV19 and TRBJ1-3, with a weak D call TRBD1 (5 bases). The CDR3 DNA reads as TGTGCCAGTAGTATCTCCGGACAAAACCTTGGAAACACCATATATTTT. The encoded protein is CASSISGQNLGNTIYF.